What follows describes a single T cell receptor beta chain. Its antigen is undetermined. This sample was taken from a study of vaccination effects on CD4 cells after COVID-19. Study context: Each participant received a vaccine that was either BNT162b2 or mRNA-1273, given as two doses.

General study points: Healthy vaccinees' vaccine-induced clones included only 1 of 255 that recognized common cold coronaviruses.

Assay used: immunoSEQ multiplex PCR; TCRdb lists only in-frame clones, some missing. The table includes 71,000 or so clones, about 65% detected once. Sequencing followed a ViraFEST assay step that expanded antigen-specific CD4+ T cells with viral peptide pools. Isolating CD4+ T cells followed roughly ten days of culture. Among the vaccine recipients, none had a prior SARS-CoV-2 infection, and nucleocapsid antibodies were negative. Each culture had half its medium swapped for IL-2 medium on days 3 and 7. The specimen was CD4+ T cells from PBMCs cultured with HCoV-OC43 spike peptides, collected before COVID-19 vaccination. Subset described: HCoV-OC43 spike overlapping peptide pool stimulation. The source is a human donor who received a COVID-19 vaccine.

CDR3 region: CASSHQSNQPQHF. The CDR3 region has the DNA TGTGCCAGCAGTCACCAGAGCAATCAGCCCCAGCATTTT. This chain joins TRBV6-5 and TRBJ1-5; no firm D call. Germline V lookup: CDR1 MNHEY, CDR2 SVGAGI. Between the trimmed V and J ends, which lost 5 bases and 1 base, there was a span of 6 bases. The CDR3 is made up of 13 amino acids.